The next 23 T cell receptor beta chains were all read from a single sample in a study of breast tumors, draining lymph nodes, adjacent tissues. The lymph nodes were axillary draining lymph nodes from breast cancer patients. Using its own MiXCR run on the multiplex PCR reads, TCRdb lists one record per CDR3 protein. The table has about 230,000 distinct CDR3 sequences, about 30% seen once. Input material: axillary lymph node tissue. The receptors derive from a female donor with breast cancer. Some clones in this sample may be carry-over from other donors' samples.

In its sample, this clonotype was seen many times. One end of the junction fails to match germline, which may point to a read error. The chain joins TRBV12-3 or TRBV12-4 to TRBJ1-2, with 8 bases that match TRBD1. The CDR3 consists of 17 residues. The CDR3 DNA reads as TGTGCCAACAGTCGTCCGGGACAGGTGGGAGTTAACTATGGCTACACCTTC. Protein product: CANSRPGQVGVNYGYTF.

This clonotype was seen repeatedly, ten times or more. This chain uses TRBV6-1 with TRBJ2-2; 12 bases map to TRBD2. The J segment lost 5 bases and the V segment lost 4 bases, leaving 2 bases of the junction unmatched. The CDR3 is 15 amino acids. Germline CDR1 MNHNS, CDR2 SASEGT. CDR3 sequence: CASSGGLAGTGELFF. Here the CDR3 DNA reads TGTGCCAGCAGTGGGGGACTAGCGGGTACCGGGGAGCTGTTTTTT.

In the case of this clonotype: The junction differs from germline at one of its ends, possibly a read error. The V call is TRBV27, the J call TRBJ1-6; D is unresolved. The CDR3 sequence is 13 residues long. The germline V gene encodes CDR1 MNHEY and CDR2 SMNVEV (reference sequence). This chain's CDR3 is CVSSPLGASPLRF. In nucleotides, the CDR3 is TGTGTCAGCAGTCCCCTTGGCGCTTCACCCCTCCGCTTT.

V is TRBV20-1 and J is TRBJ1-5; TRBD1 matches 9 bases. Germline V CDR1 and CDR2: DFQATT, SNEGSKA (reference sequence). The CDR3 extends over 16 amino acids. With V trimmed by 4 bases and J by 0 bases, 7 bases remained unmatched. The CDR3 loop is CSAMGQGGYSNQPQHF. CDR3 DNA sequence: TGCAGTGCTATGGGACAGGGCGGGTATAGCAATCAGCCCCAGCATTTT.

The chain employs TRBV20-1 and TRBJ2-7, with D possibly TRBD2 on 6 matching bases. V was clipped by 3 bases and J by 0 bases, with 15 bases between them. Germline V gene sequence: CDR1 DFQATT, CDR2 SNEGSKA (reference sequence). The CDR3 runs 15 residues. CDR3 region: CSASDGGSSSYEQYF. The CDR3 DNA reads TGCAGTGCTAGCGATGGGGGGTCGAGCTCCTACGAGCAGTACTTC.

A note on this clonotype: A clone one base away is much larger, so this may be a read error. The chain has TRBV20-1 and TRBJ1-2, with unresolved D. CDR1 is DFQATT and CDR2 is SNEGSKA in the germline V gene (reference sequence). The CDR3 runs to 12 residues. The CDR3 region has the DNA TGCAGTGCGCGGGGTCAGGACTATGGCTCCACCTTC. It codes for CSARGQDYGSTF.

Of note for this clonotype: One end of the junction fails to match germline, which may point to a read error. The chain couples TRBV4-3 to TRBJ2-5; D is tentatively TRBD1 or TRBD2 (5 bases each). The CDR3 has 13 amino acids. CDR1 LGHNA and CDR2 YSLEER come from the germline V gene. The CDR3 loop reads CASNQDWGKAQYF. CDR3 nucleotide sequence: TGCGCCAGCAACCAAGATTGGGGGAAGGCCCAGTACTTC.

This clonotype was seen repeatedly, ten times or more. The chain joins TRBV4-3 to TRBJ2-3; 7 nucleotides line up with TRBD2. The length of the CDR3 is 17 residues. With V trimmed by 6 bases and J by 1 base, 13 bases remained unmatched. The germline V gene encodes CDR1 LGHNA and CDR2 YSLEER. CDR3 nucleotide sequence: TGCGCCAGCAGTCCCTCCCCCCTAGCGGCCGGCACAGATACGCAGTATTTT. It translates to CASSPSPLAAGTDTQYF.

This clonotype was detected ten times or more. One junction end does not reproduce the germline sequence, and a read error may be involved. The CDR3 loop is CASNLQGSKGPQHF. CDR3 in DNA: TGTGCCAGCAACTTACAGGGGAGTAAGGGGCCCCAGCATTTT. The rearrangement joins TRBV7-2 to TRBJ1-5, with 7 bases fitting TRBD1. CDR1 and CDR2 from the germline V gene are SGHTA and FQGNSA. This CDR3 has 14 residues. The full variable domain, its missing parts supplied by reference TRBV7-2 and TRBJ1-5, is GAGVSQSPSNKVTEKGKDVELRCDPISGHTALYWYRQSLGQGLEFLIYFQGNSAPDKSGLPSDRFSAERTGGSVSTLTIQRTQQEDSAVYLCASNLQGSKGPQHFGDGTRLSIL.

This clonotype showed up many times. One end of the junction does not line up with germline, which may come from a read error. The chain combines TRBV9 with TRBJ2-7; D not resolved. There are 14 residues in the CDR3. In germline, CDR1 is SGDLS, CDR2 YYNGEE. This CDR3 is CASSVDGSSSEQYF. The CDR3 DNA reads TGTGCCAGCAGCGTAGACGGCTCCTCCTCCGAGCAGTACTTC.

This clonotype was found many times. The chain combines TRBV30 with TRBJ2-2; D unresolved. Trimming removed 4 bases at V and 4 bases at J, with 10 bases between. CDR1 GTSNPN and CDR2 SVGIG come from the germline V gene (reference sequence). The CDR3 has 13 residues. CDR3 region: CAWKFGLTGELFF. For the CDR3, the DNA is TGTGCCTGGAAATTCGGTCTCACCGGGGAGCTGTTTTTT.

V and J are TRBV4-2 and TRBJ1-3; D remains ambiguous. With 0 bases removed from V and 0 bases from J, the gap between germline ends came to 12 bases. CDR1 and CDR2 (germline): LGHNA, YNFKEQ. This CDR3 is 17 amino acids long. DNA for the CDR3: TGTGCCAGCAGCCAAGATAAAGCCAGGCGCTCTGGAAACACCATATATTTT. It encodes CASSQDKARRSGNTIYF.

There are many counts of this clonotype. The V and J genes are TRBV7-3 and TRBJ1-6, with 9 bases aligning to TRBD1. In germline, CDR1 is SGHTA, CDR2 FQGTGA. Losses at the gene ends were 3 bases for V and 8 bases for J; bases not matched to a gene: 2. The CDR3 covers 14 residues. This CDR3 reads CASSLGQGYSPLHF. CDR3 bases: TGTGCCAGCAGCTTGGGACAGGGTTATTCACCCCTCCACTTT.

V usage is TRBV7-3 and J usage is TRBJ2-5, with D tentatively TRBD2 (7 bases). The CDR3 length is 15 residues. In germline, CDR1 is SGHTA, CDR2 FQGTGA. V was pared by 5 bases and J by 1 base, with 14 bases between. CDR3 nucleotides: TGTGCCAGCAGCCTCCTCGCGGGGGCCCAAGAGACCCAGTACTTC. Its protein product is CASSLLAGAQETQYF.

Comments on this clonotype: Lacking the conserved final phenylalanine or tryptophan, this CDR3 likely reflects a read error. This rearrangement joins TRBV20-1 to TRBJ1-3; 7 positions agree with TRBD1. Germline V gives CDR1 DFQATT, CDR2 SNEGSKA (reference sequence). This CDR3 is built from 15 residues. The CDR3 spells CSARARGGSGNTIYS. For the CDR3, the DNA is TGTAGTGCTAGGGCCAGGGGGGGATCTGGAAACACCATATATTCT.

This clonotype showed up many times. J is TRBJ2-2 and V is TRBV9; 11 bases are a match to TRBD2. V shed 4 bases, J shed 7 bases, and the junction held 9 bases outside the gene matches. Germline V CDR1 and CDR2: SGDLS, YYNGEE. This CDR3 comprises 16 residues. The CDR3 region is CASSHTSGSKNGELFF. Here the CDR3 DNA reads TGTGCCAGCAGCCACACTAGCGGGAGTAAGAACGGGGAGCTGTTTTTT. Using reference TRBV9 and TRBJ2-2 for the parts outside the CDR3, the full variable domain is DSGVTQTPKHLITATGQRVTLRCSPRSGDLSVYWYQQSLDQGLQFLIQYYNGEERAKGNILERFSAQQFPDLHSELNLSSLELGDSALYFCASSHTSGSKNGELFFGEGSRLTVL.

For the CDR3, the DNA is TGTGCTAGTGCCCTCTCTGGGGCCAACGTCCTGACTTTC. It translates to CASALSGANVLTF. The chain combines TRBV7-7 with TRBJ2-6; D is ambiguous. The CDR3 contains 13 residues. Germline CDR1 is SSHAT and CDR2 is FNYEAQ (reference sequence).

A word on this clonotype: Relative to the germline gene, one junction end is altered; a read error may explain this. In nucleotides, the CDR3 is TGTGCTAGCAGCCGCAACAGGGCCGATGAGCAGTCCTTC. Translated, it gives CASSRNRADEQSF. This chain connects TRBV7-7 to TRBJ2-1; perhaps TRBD1 as D (6 bases). Germline-derived CDR1 and CDR2 are SSHAT and FNYEAQ (reference sequence). CDR3 size: 13 residues. Filled out from reference TRBV7-7 and TRBJ2-1, the complete variable domain reads GAGVSQSPRYKVTKRGQDVTLRCDPISSHATLYWYQQALGQGPEFLTYFNYEAQPDKSGLPSDRFSAERPEGSISTLTIQRTEQRDSAMYRCASSRNRADEQSFGPGTRLTVL.

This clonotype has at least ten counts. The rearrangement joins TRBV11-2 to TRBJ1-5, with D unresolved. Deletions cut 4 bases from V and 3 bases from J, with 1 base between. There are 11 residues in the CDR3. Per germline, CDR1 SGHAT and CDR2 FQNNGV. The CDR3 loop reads CASSSNQPQHF. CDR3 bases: TGTGCCAGCAGCTCCAATCAGCCCCAGCATTTT.

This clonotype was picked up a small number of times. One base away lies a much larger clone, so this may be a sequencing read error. The CDR3: CASSLGTSASRGGETQYF. The CDR3 DNA follows: TGTGCCAGCAGCTTAGGGACTAGCGCGAGCCGGGGAGGAGAGACCCAGTACTTC. The chain recombines TRBV11-3 with TRBJ2-5, with 9 bases identical to TRBD2. Losses at the gene ends were 1 base for V and 4 bases for J; bases not matched to a gene: 13. The germline CDR1 and CDR2 sequences are SGHNT and YENEEA. The CDR3 is 18 residues long.

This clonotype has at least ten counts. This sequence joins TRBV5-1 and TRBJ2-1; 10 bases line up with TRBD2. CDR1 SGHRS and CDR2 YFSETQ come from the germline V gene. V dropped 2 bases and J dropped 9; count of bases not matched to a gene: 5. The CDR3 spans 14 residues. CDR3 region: CASSLPSGSVEQFF. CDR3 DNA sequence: TGCGCCAGCAGCTTACCTAGCGGGAGTGTTGAGCAGTTCTTC.

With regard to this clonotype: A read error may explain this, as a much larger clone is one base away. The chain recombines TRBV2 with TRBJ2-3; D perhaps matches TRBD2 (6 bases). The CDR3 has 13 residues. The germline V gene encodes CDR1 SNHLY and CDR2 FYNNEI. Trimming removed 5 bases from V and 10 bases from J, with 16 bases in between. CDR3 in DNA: TGTGCCAGCAGTTACCCGGGGGTTCGGGCGCAGTATTTT. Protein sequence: CASSYPGVRAQYF.

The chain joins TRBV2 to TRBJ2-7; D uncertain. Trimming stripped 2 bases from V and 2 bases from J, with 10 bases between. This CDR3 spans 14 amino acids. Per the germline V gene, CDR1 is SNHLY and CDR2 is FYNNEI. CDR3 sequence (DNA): TGTGCCAGCAGTGAATCCAGGAGAGCCTACGAGCAGTACTTC. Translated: CASSESRRAYEQYF. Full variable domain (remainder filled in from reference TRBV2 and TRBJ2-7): EPEVTQTPSHQVTQMGQEVILRCVPISNHLYFYWYRQILGQKVEFLVSFYNNEISEKSEIFDDQFSVERPDGSNFTLKIRSTKLEDSAMYFCASSESRRAYEQYFGPGTRLTVT.